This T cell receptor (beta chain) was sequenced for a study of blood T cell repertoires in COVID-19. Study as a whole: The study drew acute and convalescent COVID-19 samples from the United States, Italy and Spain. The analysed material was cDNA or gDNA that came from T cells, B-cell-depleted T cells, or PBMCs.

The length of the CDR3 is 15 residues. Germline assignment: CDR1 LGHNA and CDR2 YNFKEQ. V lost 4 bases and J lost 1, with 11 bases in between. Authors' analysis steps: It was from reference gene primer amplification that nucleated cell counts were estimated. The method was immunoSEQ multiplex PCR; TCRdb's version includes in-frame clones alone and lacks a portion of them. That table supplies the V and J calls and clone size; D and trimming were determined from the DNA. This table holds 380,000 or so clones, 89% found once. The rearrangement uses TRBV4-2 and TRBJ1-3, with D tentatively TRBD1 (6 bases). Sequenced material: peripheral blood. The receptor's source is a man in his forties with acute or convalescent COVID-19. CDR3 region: CASSLQGNSGNTIYF. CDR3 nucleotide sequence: TGTGCCAGCAGCCTACAGGGAAATTCTGGAAACACCATATATTTT.